The 2 T cell receptor beta chains below all came from one sample that was sequenced in a study of blood T cell repertoires in COVID-19. Clones were read by immunoSEQ multiplex PCR, and TCRdb kept only the in-frame ones, dropping some. The sample consists of roughly 190,000 clones, nearly 90% of them appearing once. Material: peripheral blood. The receptors here all came from a man aged 60-69 years with active or convalescent COVID-19.

The rearrangement links TRBV19 to TRBJ1-2; the match to TRBD1 covers 12 bases. Germline-derived CDR1 and CDR2 are LNHDA and SQIVND (reference sequence). Trimming cost V 3 bases and J 7 bases; bases outside gene matches: 6. The length of the CDR3 is 15 residues. The CDR3 is CASSMGTGGASGYTF. The CDR3 nucleotides read TGTGCCAGTAGTATGGGGACAGGGGGCGCCAGTGGCTACACCTTC.

The chain couples TRBV5-1 to TRBJ2-7, with D maybe TRBD1 (5 bases). The CDR3 sequence is 15 residues long. Germline loops: CDR1 SGHRS, CDR2 YFSETQ. V was cut by 0 bases and J by 7 bases, with 17 bases left in between. As DNA, the CDR3 is TGCGCCAGCAGCTTGGATCAGGGCGAGCGTGGGGAGCAGTACTTC. As protein: CASSLDQGERGEQYF.